The clone carrying this T cell receptor beta chain was seen a handful of times. TCRdb reprocessed the 5' RACE reads with MiXCR, giving one entry per CDR3 protein. The sample lists about 290,000 distinct CDR3 sequences; 15% to 20% were seen once. The sample belongs to a study of T-cell memory formation after mild COVID-19. Study summary: The TCR clusters were mostly specific to one donor.

The specimen sequenced was PBMCs or a T cell subset sorted from them (not recorded which). The origin of this receptor is a man in his late teens or twenties who had mild COVID-19 (a few samples of this study predate the infection). Cell type and time point are not known.

In DNA form, the CDR3 reads TGCAGTGCGCACACCTTCCTCGGGACAGGGGAAGAAAAACTGTTTTTT. Translated, it gives CSAHTFLGTGEEKLFF. The chain carries TRBV20-1 and TRBJ1-4, with 10 bases fitting TRBD1. Trimming took 6 bases from V and 8 from J; bases not matched to a gene: 15. The CDR3 is 16 residues long. CDR1 DFQATT and CDR2 SNEGSKA come from the germline V gene (reference sequence).